This T cell receptor beta chain was captured in a study of T cell changes during pregnancy in multiple sclerosis. This clone was counted once. J gave up 6 bases and V 7 bases, and 5 bases lay outside the gene matches. The germline gives CDR1 MNHNS, CDR2 SASEGT. CDR3 length: 13 residues. Produced via immunoSEQ multiplex PCR; TCRdb's table is partial and in-frame only. The sample lists about 83,000 clones, about 95% occurring once. The receptor was derived from a female donor with multiple sclerosis, enrolled in a pregnancy study. The chain is built from TRBV6-1 and TRBJ2-7, with 11 nucleotides matching TRBD2. Sequences were derived from peripheral blood, sampled in the second trimester of pregnancy. The CDR3 nucleotides are TGTGCCAGCATCCGGACTAGCGGGCGCGAGCAGTACTTC. This codes for CASIRTSGREQYF.